This passage covers 2 T cell receptor beta chains from one sample sequenced in a study of blood T cell repertoires in COVID-19. The assay was immunoSEQ multiplex PCR, and TCRdb's table has in-frame clones only and misses some. The sample records approximately 200,000 clones, 75% to 85% being singletons. The sequencing input was PBMCs or T cells enriched from blood (not recorded which). Receptors were obtained from a middle-aged man who had recovered from COVID-19.

The chain combines TRBV7-2 with TRBJ2-1; 11 bases align to TRBD2. With V trimmed by 1 base and J by 10 bases, 6 bases remained unmatched. Germline V CDR1 and CDR2: SGHTA, FQGNSA. The CDR3 covers 15 residues. The DNA of the CDR3 is TGTGCCAGCAGCTTAGATAGCGGGAGGGCAGAAGAGCAGTTCTTC. Its translation is CASSLDSGRAEEQFF.

The CDR3 sequence: CASSQQLDVRGWYGYTF. DNA of the CDR3: TGTGCCAGCAGCCAACAGTTAGACGTTCGAGGGTGGTATGGCTACACCTTC. The chain has TRBV7-2 and TRBJ1-2, with unresolved D. The CDR3 covers 17 residues. CDR1 is SGHTA, CDR2 FQGNSA, per germline. Deletions cut 5 bases from V and 5 bases from J, with 24 bases between. Using reference TRBV7-2 and TRBJ1-2 for the parts outside the CDR3, the full variable domain is GAGVSQSPSNKVTEKGKDVELRCDPISGHTALYWYRQSLGQGLEFLIYFQGNSAPDKSGLPSDRFSAERTGGSVSTLTIQRTQQEDSAVYLCASSQQLDVRGWYGYTFGSGTRLTVV.